Listed below are T cell receptor beta chains from one sample, sequenced in a study of cytomegalovirus exposure and HLA in healthy donors. The protocol was immunoSEQ multiplex PCR, while the TCRdb copy is restricted to in-frame clones and leaves out a portion. The sample has some 140,000 clones, 86% seen once. The specimen was PBMCs. These receptors came from a man aged 18 to 30 in good health and CMV-seropositive. CDR3s include the opening cysteine and the closing phenylalanine or tryptophan. The D gene is left open where the match is weak.

>TRBD1|TRBV6-4|TRBJ2-2
CASSDSNSQGAGTGELFF
>NA|TRBV10-3|TRBJ1-2
CAISEYGGEKYGYTF
>NA|TRBV6-5|TRBJ1-2
CASSYRGGYGYTF
>TRBD1|TRBV6-6|TRBJ1-5
CASSLPSTGANQPQHF
>NA|TRBV21-1|TRBJ2-7
CASSYYEQYF
>NA|TRBV18|TRBJ2-3
CASSLSRAQGSSTDTQYF
>NA|TRBV15|TRBJ1-1
CATSRAGTEAFF
>TRBD1|TRBV19|TRBJ1-5
CASSQTGTARQPQHF
>TRBD2|TRBV9|TRBJ2-1
CASSVAPSGLNEQFF
>TRBD1|TRBV4-2|TRBJ1-1
CASSQGGQANTEAFF
>TRBD1|TRBV7-9|TRBJ1-4
CASSSPDRGHDNEKLFF
>TRBD1|TRBV5-5|TRBJ1-3
CASSSRTGTAGNTIYF
>TRBD2|TRBV27|TRBJ2-3
CASSLLAGGVRDTQYF
>NA|TRBV6-5|TRBJ1-6
CASSPPGGNSPLHF
>NA|TRBV7-3|TRBJ1-2
CASSLDSPLYGYTF
>TRBD2|TRBV19|TRBJ2-2
CAVSGLRAGELFF
>NA|TRBV5-1|TRBJ2-6
CASSTRQPSSGANVLTF
>TRBD2|TRBV5-1|TRBJ2-3
CASSPIEGGNTDTQYF
>NA|TRBV11-1|TRBJ2-7
CASSPGGASYEQYF
>NA|TRBV5-5|TRBJ1-5
CASSFQGLSGNQPQHF
>NA|TRBV18|TRBJ2-5
CASSPDHRETQYF
>NA|TRBV6-5|TRBJ2-3
CASSPQADTQYF
>TRBD1|TRBV6-4|TRBJ1-1
CASSDTKTGGADAEAFF
>NA|TRBV27|TRBJ1-1
CASSLAGRTEAFF
>TRBD1|TRBV5-6|TRBJ2-7
CASSSRQGYEQYF
>TRBD1|TRBV11-2|TRBJ2-1
CASSLAWGAGGLAEQFF
>NA|TRBV7-2|TRBJ1-2
CASSLLQVNYGYTF
>TRBD1|TRBV13|TRBJ2-7
CASSPDRGPYEQYF
>NA|TRBV11-2|TRBJ1-2
CASSLGTSAQGGYGYTF
>NA|TRBV7-4|TRBJ1-6
CASSLARQPNSPLHF
>TRBD1|TRBV5-6|TRBJ1-1
CASSLNRGAGAFF
>NA|TRBV19|TRBJ1-3
CAYRDSGNTIYF
>TRBD1|TRBV5-8|TRBJ1-2
CASSFDRDYGYTF
>TRBD1|TRBV11-3|TRBJ1-3
CASSPGTDSGNTIYF
>NA|TRBV7-3|TRBJ1-1
CASSSGMNTEAFF
>NA|TRBV4-3|TRBJ2-5
CASSQASSGRETQYF
>TRBD1|TRBV6-6|TRBJ2-5
CASSYYSTGEETQYF
>NA|TRBV7-2|TRBJ2-2
CASSPRSLNTGELFF
>NA|TRBV4-1|TRBJ1-3
CASSQVPGGNTIYF
>NA|TRBV18|TRBJ2-7
CASSTQGNEQYF
>TRBD2|TRBV5-1|TRBJ2-1
CASSLGGRGDEQFF
>TRBD2|TRBV4-3|TRBJ2-2
CASSGKGLAGSGELFF
>TRBD1|TRBV6-5|TRBJ2-1
CASGGTGPYNEQFF
>TRBD1|TRBV7-9|TRBJ2-3
CASSSSGGGSTDTQYF
>NA|TRBV4-1|TRBJ2-1
CASSQLPGTPYNEQFF
>NA|TRBV19|TRBJ2-7
CASSPGAGDSYEQYF
>NA|TRBV19|TRBJ2-2
CASRDINTGELFF
>TRBD1|TRBV6-1|TRBJ1-2
CASSEKGDRWSYGYTF
>NA|TRBV27|TRBJ2-5
CASRSPGAGQETQYF
>TRBD2|TRBV4-1|TRBJ2-3
CASSQAREGDTQYF
>NA|TRBV2|TRBJ2-1
CASSGVNLDEQFF
>NA|TRBV27|TRBJ1-4
CASSAPGANNEKLFF
>NA|TRBV12-1|TRBJ1-5
CASSFAVGHDKLSNQPQHF
>NA|TRBV5-1|TRBJ1-1
CASSLVGAATEAFF
>NA|TRBV28|TRBJ1-1
CASSFANMNTEAFF
>NA|TRBV11-3|TRBJ2-3
CASSQDERYSQDTQYF
>NA|TRBV4-3|TRBJ1-6
CASSRLTGTRNNSPLHF
>NA|TRBV7-8|TRBJ1-2
CASSLVRGKQGPF
>TRBD1|TRBV30|TRBJ2-7
CAWRRTGVSYEQYF